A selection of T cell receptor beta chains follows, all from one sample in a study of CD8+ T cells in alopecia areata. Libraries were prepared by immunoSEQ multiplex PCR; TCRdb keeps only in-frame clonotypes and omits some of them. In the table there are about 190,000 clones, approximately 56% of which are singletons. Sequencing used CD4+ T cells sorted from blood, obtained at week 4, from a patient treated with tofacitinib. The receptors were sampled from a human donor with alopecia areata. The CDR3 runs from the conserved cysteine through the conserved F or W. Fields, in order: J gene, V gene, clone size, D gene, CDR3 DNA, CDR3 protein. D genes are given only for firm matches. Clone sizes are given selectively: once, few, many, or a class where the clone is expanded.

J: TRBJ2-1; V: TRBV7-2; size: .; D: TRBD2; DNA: TGTGCCAGCAGCTCCGGGACTACGGTTTACAATGAGCAGTTCTTC; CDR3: CASSSGTTVYNEQFF
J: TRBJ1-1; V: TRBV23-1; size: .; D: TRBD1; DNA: TGCGCCAGCAGTCGATGGACAGGGCTTTGGAACACTGAAGCTTTCTTT; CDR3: CASSRWTGLWNTEAFF
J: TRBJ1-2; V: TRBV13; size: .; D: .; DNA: TGTGCCAGCAGCTTATACGATCGAGGCTACACCTTC; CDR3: CASSLYDRGYTF
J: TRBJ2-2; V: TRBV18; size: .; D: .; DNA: TGTGCCAGCTCACCAGACTTAGGGGGAGCGAGCACCGGGGAGCTGTTTTTT; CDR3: CASSPDLGGASTGELFF
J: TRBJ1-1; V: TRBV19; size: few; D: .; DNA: TGTGCCAGTCTCCGGGCCCTACCTACTGAAGCTTTCTTT; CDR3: CASLRALPTEAFF
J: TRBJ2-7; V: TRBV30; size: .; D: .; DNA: TGTGCCTGGAGTGTTAATACCGGAGCCGAGCAGTACTTC; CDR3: CAWSVNTGAEQYF
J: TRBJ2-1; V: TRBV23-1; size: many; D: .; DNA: TGCGCCAGCAGTCAGAATGAGCAGTTCTTC; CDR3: CASSQNEQFF
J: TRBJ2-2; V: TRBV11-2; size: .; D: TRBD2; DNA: TGTGCCAGCAGCGCCCTAGCGGGAGTTGGCGGGGAGCTGTTTTTT; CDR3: CASSALAGVGGELFF
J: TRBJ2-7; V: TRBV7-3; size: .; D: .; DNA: TGTGCCAGCAGCTTATTACAGGGCCACGAGCAGTACTTC; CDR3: CASSLLQGHEQYF
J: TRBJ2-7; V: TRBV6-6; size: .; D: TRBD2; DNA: TGTGCCAGCAGTTACGTGACTAGCGGAAGCCTGGAGCAGTACTTC; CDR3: CASSYVTSGSLEQYF
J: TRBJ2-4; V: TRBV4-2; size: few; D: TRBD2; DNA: TGTGCCAGCAGCCGAACCCTAGCGGGAGGAGGGGGAAAAAACATTCAGTACTTC; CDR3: CASSRTLAGGGGKNIQYF
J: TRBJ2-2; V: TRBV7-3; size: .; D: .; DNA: TGTGCCAGCAGTCTCCAGGGACCGAACACCGGGGAGCTGTTTTTT; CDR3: CASSLQGPNTGELFF
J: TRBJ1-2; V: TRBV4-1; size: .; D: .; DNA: TGCGCCAGCAGCCAAGGGTTGGCATTCTATGGCTACACCTTC; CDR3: CASSQGLAFYGYTF
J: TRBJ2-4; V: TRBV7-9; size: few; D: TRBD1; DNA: TGTGCCACCGGGGACAGGGAGAAATTCAAAAACATTCAGTACTTC; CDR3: CATGDREKFKNIQYF
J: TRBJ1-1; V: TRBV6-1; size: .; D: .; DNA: TGTGCCAGCAGTGAAGCGGGGGATTCTAGGGCTTTCTTT; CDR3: CASSEAGDSRAFF
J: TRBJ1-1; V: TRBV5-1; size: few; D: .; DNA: TGCGCCAGCAGCTTGGACGGGCCGTACACTGAAGCTTTCTTT; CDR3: CASSLDGPYTEAFF
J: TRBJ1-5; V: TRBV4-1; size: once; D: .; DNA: TGCGCCAGCAGCCAAGATCCCCTTCCCAGTGGTAGCAATCAGCCCCAGCATTTT; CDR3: CASSQDPLPSGSNQPQHF
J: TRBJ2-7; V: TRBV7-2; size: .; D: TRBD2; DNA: TGTGCCAGCAGCTCACAGGGACTAGCGCGGGAGCAGTACTTC; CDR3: CASSSQGLAREQYF
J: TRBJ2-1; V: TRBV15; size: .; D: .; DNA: TGTGCCACCAGCAGGGCAGGGAGTTCCTACAATGAGCAGTTCTTC; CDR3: CATSRAGSSYNEQFF
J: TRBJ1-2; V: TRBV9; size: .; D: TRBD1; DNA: TGTGCCAGCAGCGAGGACAGGGGTGGCTACACCTTC; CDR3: CASSEDRGGYTF
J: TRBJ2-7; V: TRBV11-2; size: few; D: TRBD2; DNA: TGTGCCAGCAGCTTAGTTGGACTAGCGGGAGAAGAGCAGTACTTC; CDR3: CASSLVGLAGEEQYF
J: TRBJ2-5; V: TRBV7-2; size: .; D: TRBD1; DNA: TGTGCCAGCAGCTCCTCCGGACAGGTGTGGGAGACCCAGTACTTC; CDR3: CASSSSGQVWETQYF
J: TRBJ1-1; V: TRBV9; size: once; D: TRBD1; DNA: TGTGCCAGCAGCGGAGGGACAGGGCTGGGCGCTGAAGCTTTCTTT; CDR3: CASSGGTGLGAEAFF
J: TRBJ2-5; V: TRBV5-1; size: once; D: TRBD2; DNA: TGCGCCAGCAGCTTCTCCACTAGCGGGAGGGTCCAAGAGACCCAGTACTTC; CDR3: CASSFSTSGRVQETQYF
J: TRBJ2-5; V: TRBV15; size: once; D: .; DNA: TGTGCCACCAGCAGAGACCGGGAGTGGAGAGAGACCCAGTACTTC; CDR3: CATSRDREWRETQYF
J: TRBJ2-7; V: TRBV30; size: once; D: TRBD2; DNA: TGTGCCGGACGGGGGGGCCCGTACGAGCAGTACTTC; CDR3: CAGRGGPYEQYF
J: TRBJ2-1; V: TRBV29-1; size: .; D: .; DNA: TGCAGCGTTCCACTCGAGGCGAGAGAGCAGTTCTTC; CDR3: CSVPLEAREQFF
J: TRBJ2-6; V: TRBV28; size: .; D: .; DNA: TGTGCCAGCAGCCTTCTCGCCCCCGGGGCCAACGTCCTGACTTTC; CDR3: CASSLLAPGANVLTF